The present T cell receptor beta chain was sequenced within a study of blood T cell repertoires in COVID-19. Overall study context: Some COVID-19 samples were acute and others convalescent; all came from the United States, Italy and Spain. In each case, the material was cDNA or gDNA derived from T cells, B-cell-depleted T cells, or PBMCs.

Trimming pared 4 bases from V and 4 bases from J, leaving 19 bases between. The CDR3 length is 15 residues. Per germline, CDR1 SQVTM and CDR2 ANQGSEA. Per the study methods: Researchers report that nucleated cell counts were estimated from reference gene primer amplification. Generated by immunoSEQ multiplex PCR, the TCRdb table keeps only in-frame clones and is missing some. Clone size and the V and J calls come from that table; the DNA yielded D and trimming. Among about 220,000 clones, roughly 87% were seen once, and the ten largest hold roughly 2.6%. This study enrolled people aged roughly 18 to 90 from around 26 US geographic areas.

This clonotype was obtained from a woman aged 25 to 45 with acute COVID-19. J is TRBJ1-2 and V is TRBV29-1, with D unresolved. Sequenced: PBMCs or T cells enriched from blood (not recorded which). The CDR3 bases are TGCAGCGTTGCGATCGATTCGAGGGCCTTCTATGGCTACACCTTC. Translating gives CSVAIDSRAFYGYTF.